The sequence of this T cell receptor beta chain was determined in a study of CD8 T cells in Susac syndrome. Germline V gives CDR1 SNHLY, CDR2 FYNNEI. Between the trimmed V and J ends, which lost 4 bases and 3 bases, there was a span of 16 bases. CDR3 size: 16 residues. The CD8+ and CD4+ T cells were negatively isolated, with the TEMRA cells enriched by FACS. Random-hexamer reverse transcription was applied to about 0.5 to 1 ug RNA. Each CDR3 protein gets one entry after TCRdb re-called the immunoSEQ multiplex PCR reads with MiXCR. The table has about 200,000 distinct CDR3 sequences, roughly nine tenths seen once.

The receptor's source is a human donor with multiple sclerosis. Input material: CD8+ T cells from PBMCs. The chain carries TRBV2 and TRBJ2-1; tentatively, D is TRBD1 (6 bases). CDR3 loop: CASSVGRQVYYNEQFF. The CDR3 DNA follows: TGTGCCAGCAGTGTGGGACGACAGGTTTACTACAATGAGCAGTTCTTC.